These 23 T cell receptor beta chains share one sample of origin, sequenced in a study of blood T cell repertoires in COVID-19. Libraries were prepared by immunoSEQ multiplex PCR; TCRdb keeps only in-frame clonotypes and omits some of them. This sample carries around 300,000 clones, roughly 87% of them seen once, and the ten largest clones take approximately 8.8%. The sequenced sample consisted of peripheral blood. Receptors originate from a man aged 18 to 29 with active or convalescent COVID-19.

This chain joins TRBV6-5 and TRBJ2-7, with TRBD1 matching over 7 bases. Trimming took 2 bases from V and 5 from J; bases not matched to a gene: 6. The CDR3 runs 14 residues. Germline lookup yields CDR1 MNHEY and CDR2 SVGAGI. The CDR3 sequence: CASSYLTGIDEQYF. CDR3 coding DNA: TGTGCCAGCAGTTACCTGACAGGGATCGACGAGCAGTACTTC.

The chain links TRBV10-3 to TRBJ1-3; TRBD1 might be the D (6 bases). Germline CDR1 is ENHRY and CDR2 is SYGVKD. The ends were cut back, 6 bases at V and 1 base at J, with 10 bases in the middle. This CDR3 spans 14 amino acids. CDR3 in DNA: TGTGCCATCAGCGATGACAGGTCTGGAAACACCATATATTTT. It yields the protein CAISDDRSGNTIYF.

The rearrangement joins TRBV19 to TRBJ2-2; 10 nucleotides agree with TRBD2. Germline CDR1 and CDR2: LNHDA and SQIVND (reference sequence). With V trimmed by 5 bases and J by 2 bases, 5 bases remained unmatched. The CDR3 is made up of 16 amino acids. CDR3 sequence reads: CASSLTSGENTGELFF. CDR3 nucleotides: TGTGCCAGTAGTCTCACTAGCGGGGAAAACACCGGGGAGCTGTTTTTT.

The chain recombines TRBV5-1 with TRBJ1-2; D is possibly TRBD1 (6 bases). The V end lost 0 bases, the J end lost 5 bases, and 14 bases lay between the germline ends. CDR1 is SGHRS and CDR2 is YFSETQ in the germline V gene. CDR3 length: 15 residues. CDR3: CASSLAGTTGYGYTF. DNA for the CDR3: TGCGCCAGCAGCTTGGCAGGAACGACAGGATATGGCTACACCTTC.

The chain couples TRBV19 to TRBJ2-4, with unresolved D. The CDR3 length is 17 residues. The ends were cut back, 0 bases at V and 5 bases at J, with 17 bases in the middle. Germline lookup yields CDR1 LNHDA and CDR2 SQIVND (reference sequence). The CDR3 protein is CASSIDHALEVQNIQYF. CDR3 DNA: TGTGCCAGTAGTATAGATCATGCACTCGAGGTGCAAAACATTCAGTACTTC.

The chain uses TRBV13 and TRBJ2-3; the D gene is possibly TRBD1 (6 bases). With 5 bases removed from V and 0 bases from J, the gap between germline ends came to 18 bases. The germline gives CDR1 PRHDT, CDR2 FYEKMQ (reference sequence). The CDR3 is 17 residues long. CDR3 bases: TGTGCCAGCAGCGCGACCCCTTCGGACAGAAGCACAGATACGCAGTATTTT. It encodes CASSATPSDRSTDTQYF.

The J gene is TRBJ1-4, the V gene TRBV23-1; 10 nucleotides line up with TRBD1. TRBV23-1 is assigned to the ORF class and has an uncertain function. The CDR3 totals 18 residues. V was pared by 4 bases and J by 6 bases, with 14 bases of the junction left unmatched. The DNA for the CDR3 is TGCGCCAGCAGTCTCCCCGGGACAGGGGAATTTGGGGATGAAAAACTGTTTTTT. Translating it yields CASSLPGTGEFGDEKLFF.

In its sample, this clone was seen a few times. This chain links TRBV20-1 with TRBJ1-1, with D possibly being TRBD1 (5 bases). The CDR3 covers 15 residues. Germline loops: CDR1 DFQATT, CDR2 SNEGSKA (reference sequence). V lost 3 bases and J lost 2, with 16 bases in between. The CDR3 protein is CSASGGVFGNTEAFF. CDR3 nucleotide sequence: TGCAGTGCTAGTGGGGGGGTTTTTGGTAACACTGAAGCTTTCTTT.

The rearrangement uses TRBV18 and TRBJ1-6; D ambiguous. The CDR3 runs to 18 residues. Trimming left V 2 bases short and J 5 bases short, with 19 bases between. Germline loops: CDR1 KGHSH, CDR2 LQKENI. The CDR3 loop is CASSPRSGSGSDNSPLHF. CDR3 sequence (DNA): TGTGCCAGCTCACCAAGGTCGGGGAGTGGGTCAGATAATTCACCCCTCCACTTT.

The chain links TRBV7-6 to TRBJ2-7; maybe TRBD2 (5 bases). Trimming shortened V by 0 bases and J by 0 bases, and 9 bases separated the two germline ends. Germline V CDR1 and CDR2: SGHVS, FNYEAQ. This CDR3 region has 15 residues. As DNA, the CDR3 is TGTGCCAGCAGCTTAGCCGGAGGCAACTCCTACGAGCAGTACTTC. Amino acids: CASSLAGGNSYEQYF.

V gene TRBV3-1 (or the pseudogene TRBV3-2) combines with J gene TRBJ1-2; D ambiguous. There are 16 residues in the CDR3. Trimming shortened V by 1 base and J by 4 bases, and 16 bases separated the two germline ends. CDR1 LGHDT and CDR2 YNNKEL come from the germline V gene (reference sequence). The DNA for the CDR3 is TGTGCCAGCAGCCAAGGTCCTGCGGGAGGGTCCTATGGCTACACCTTC. Protein product: CASSQGPAGGSYGYTF.

The genes are TRBV5-4 and TRBJ2-1, with 10 bases fitting TRBD2. The J segment lost 1 base and the V segment lost 4 bases, leaving 8 bases of the junction unmatched. CDR1 is SGHNT, CDR2 YYREEE, per germline (reference sequence). This CDR3 contains 17 residues. The CDR3 DNA is TGTGCCAGCAGCCTCGCCGGACTAGCGGTGTCCTACAATGAGCAGTTCTTC. This gives the protein CASSLAGLAVSYNEQFF.

The J gene is TRBJ2-5, the V gene TRBV6-5; 7 nucleotides line up with TRBD1. V shed 7 bases, J shed 5 bases, and the junction held 13 bases outside the gene matches. Germline V CDR1 and CDR2: MNHEY, SVGAGI. CDR3 length equals 15 residues. This CDR3 is CASTQPGQPGETQYF. DNA of the CDR3: TGTGCCAGCACCCAACCGGGACAGCCGGGGGAGACCCAGTACTTC.

The gene calls are TRBV27 and TRBJ1-3, with D maybe TRBD1 (5 bases). With 2 bases removed from V and 0 bases from J, the gap between germline ends came to 11 bases. The CDR3 runs 16 residues. Germline values: CDR1 MNHEY, CDR2 SMNVEV (reference sequence). In DNA, the CDR3 is TGTGCCAGCAGTTTAAAAGGGGCCCCCTCTGGAAACACCATATATTTT. Translating gives CASSLKGAPSGNTIYF.

This rearrangement joins TRBV6-2 or TRBV6-3 to TRBJ2-7; 8 bases fit TRBD1. CDR3 length: 16 residues. Germline CDR1 reads MNHEY; CDR2 reads SVGEGT. The junction had 9 bases not matched to a gene; V was cut back by 4 bases and J by 1 base. The CDR3 here is CASSSGQGANSYEQYF. DNA of the CDR3: TGTGCCAGCAGTTCGGGGCAGGGGGCTAATTCCTACGAGCAGTACTTC.

As for this clone: The CDR3 ends on some other residue instead of the conserved phenylalanine or tryptophan, so this is likely a read error. The DNA is omitted, as the CDR3 cannot be located on it reliably, and the CDR3 follows TCRdb's listing. The rearrangement uses TRBV6-6 and TRBJ2-3; TRBD2 is the table's D call, not checked against the DNA. Germline CDR1 is MNHNY and CDR2 is SVGAGI (reference sequence). The length of the CDR3 is 13 amino acids, counting both ends. CDR3 sequence reads: CASSSPTSGGASV.

The V call is TRBV13, the J call TRBJ2-1, with D perhaps TRBD2 (5 bases). The CDR3 spans 14 residues. Looked up from germline, CDR1 is PRHDT and CDR2 is FYEKMQ (reference sequence). Trimming shortened V by 5 bases and J by 9 bases, and 17 bases separated the two germline ends. The CDR3 protein is CASSPSTGNFEQFF. CDR3 nucleotides: TGTGCCAGCAGCCCCTCCACCGGGAACTTTGAGCAGTTCTTC.

The CDR3 protein is CASRLLAGGYNEQFF. CDR3 sequence (DNA): TGCGCCAGCAGGTTACTAGCGGGGGGATACAATGAGCAGTTCTTC. This chain connects TRBV5-1 to TRBJ2-1, with 12 nucleotides matching TRBD2. There are 15 residues in the CDR3. Germline CDR1 is SGHRS and CDR2 is YFSETQ. Trimming removed 5 bases from V and 4 bases from J; junction bases left unmatched: 4.

The chain joins TRBV4-1 to TRBJ1-2, with TRBD1 as a possible D gene (5 bases). The CDR3 totals 13 residues. Germline lookup yields CDR1 MGHRA and CDR2 YSYEKL. V dropped 3 bases and J dropped 8 bases, with 13 bases sitting between them. CDR3 in DNA: TGCGCCAGCAGCCACCCCGAAGGGGTCGGCTACACCTTC. This translates into CASSHPEGVGYTF.

This chain connects TRBV10-3 to TRBJ1-1, with 10 nucleotides matching TRBD1. Germline-derived CDR1 and CDR2 are ENHRY and SYGVKD. The junction had 7 bases not matched to a gene; V was cut back by 0 bases and J by 6 bases. The CDR3 totals 16 residues. The CDR3 nucleotides are TGTGCCATCAGTGAGTCTTACGGGACAGGGGTCTCTGAAGCTTTCTTT. This codes for CAISESYGTGVSEAFF.

V gene TRBV4-1 combines with J gene TRBJ2-3; 12 positions match TRBD2. The CDR3 has 16 amino acids. Germline assignment: CDR1 MGHRA and CDR2 YSYEKL. With V trimmed by 3 bases and J by 3 bases, 4 bases remained unmatched. DNA for the CDR3: TGCGCCAGCAGCCATAGGACTAGCGGGGCTACAGATACGCAGTATTTT. It is translated as CASSHRTSGATDTQYF.

This chain uses TRBV7-9 with TRBJ2-3; no firm D call. V was pared by 2 bases and J by 2 bases, with 11 bases between. This CDR3 comprises 15 residues. Germline lookup yields CDR1 SEHNR and CDR2 FQNEAQ (reference sequence). CDR3 coding DNA: TGTGCCAGCAGCTTATTGCAGGATTACACAGATACGCAGTATTTT. Translating gives CASSLLQDYTDTQYF.

The V call is TRBV7-9, the J call TRBJ2-3; maybe TRBD1 (6 bases). V was trimmed by 7 bases and J by 3 bases, leaving 26 bases between them. The CDR3 is 18 amino acids. Germline CDR1 reads SEHNR; CDR2 reads FQNEAQ (reference sequence). The CDR3 nucleotides read TGTGCCAGCATCCTGGCCCAAACAGGGTTTTATCGGACAGATACGCAGTATTTT. Translated: CASILAQTGFYRTDTQYF.